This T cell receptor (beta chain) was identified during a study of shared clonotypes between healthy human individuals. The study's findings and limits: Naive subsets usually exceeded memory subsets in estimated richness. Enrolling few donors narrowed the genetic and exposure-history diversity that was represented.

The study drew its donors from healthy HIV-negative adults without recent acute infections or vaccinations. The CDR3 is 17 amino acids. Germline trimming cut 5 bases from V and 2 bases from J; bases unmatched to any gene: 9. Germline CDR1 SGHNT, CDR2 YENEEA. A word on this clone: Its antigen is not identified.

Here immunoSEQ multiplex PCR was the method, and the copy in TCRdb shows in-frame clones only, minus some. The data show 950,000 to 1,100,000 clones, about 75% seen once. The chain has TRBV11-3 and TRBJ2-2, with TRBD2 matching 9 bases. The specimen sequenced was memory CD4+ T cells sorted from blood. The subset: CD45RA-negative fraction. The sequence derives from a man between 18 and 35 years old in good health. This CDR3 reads CASSLSAGGTNTGELFF. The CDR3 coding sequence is TGTGCCAGCAGCCTATCGGCGGGGGGGACTAACACCGGGGAGCTGTTTTTT.